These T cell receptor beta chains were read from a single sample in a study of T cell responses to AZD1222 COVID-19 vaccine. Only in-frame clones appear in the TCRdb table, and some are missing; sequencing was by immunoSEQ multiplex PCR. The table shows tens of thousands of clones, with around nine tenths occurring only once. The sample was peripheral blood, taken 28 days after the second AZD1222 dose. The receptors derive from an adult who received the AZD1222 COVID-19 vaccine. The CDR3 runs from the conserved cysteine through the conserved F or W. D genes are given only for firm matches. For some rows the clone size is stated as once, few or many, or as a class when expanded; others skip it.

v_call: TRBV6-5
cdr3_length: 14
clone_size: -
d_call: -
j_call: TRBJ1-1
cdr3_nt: TGTGCCAGCGCTAGAGGACGGACGAACACTGAAGCTTTCTTT
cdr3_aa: CASARGRTNTEAFF

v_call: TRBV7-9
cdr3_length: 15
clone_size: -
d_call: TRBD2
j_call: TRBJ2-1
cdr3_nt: TGTGCCAGCAGCCCATGGGAGGGGACCTTCAATGAGCAGTTCTTC
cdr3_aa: CASSPWEGTFNEQFF

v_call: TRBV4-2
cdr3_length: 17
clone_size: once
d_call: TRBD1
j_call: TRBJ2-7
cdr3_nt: TGTGCCAGCAGCCAAGCCAACTGGGACAGAAACACCTACGAGCAGTACTTC
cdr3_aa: CASSQANWDRNTYEQYF

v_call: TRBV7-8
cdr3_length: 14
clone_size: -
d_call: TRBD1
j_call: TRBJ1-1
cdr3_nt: TGTGCCAGCAGCGACAGGGGCTTGAACACTGAAGCTTTCTTT
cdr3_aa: CASSDRGLNTEAFF

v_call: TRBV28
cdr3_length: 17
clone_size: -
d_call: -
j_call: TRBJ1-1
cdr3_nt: TGTGCCAGCAGTTTATTGGGACTGGCAGGGGACAACACTGAAGCTTTCTTT
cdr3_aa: CASSLLGLAGDNTEAFF

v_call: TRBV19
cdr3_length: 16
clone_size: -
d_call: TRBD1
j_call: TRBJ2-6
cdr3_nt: TGTGCCAGTAGTATAGAGACAGGGTCTGGGGCCAACGTCCTGACTTTC
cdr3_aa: CASSIETGSGANVLTF

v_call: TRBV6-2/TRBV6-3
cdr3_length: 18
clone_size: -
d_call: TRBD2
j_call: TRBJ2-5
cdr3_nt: TGTGCCAGCAGTTACTCGACGATTTGGCGGGGGGGCCTTGAGACCCAGTACTTC
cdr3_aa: CASSYSTIWRGGLETQYF

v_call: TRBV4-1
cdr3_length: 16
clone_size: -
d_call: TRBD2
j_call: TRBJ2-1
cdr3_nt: TGCGCCAGCAGCCAGCTAGCGGGGAGCTCCTACAATGAGCAGTTCTTC
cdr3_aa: CASSQLAGSSYNEQFF

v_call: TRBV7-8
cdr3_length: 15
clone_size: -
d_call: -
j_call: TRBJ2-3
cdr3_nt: TGTGCCACTCGGCGGGGCGCCCTGAGCACAGATACGCAGTATTTT
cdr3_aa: CATRRGALSTDTQYF

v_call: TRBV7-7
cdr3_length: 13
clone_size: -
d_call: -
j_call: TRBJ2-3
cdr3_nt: TGTGCTAGCAGCCCGGGACTCCCAGATACGCAGTATTTT
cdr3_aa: CASSPGLPDTQYF

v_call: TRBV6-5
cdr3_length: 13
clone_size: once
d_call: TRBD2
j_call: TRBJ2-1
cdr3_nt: TGTGCCAGCAGTTCCCTAGCGGGGTATGAGCAGTTCTTC
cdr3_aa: CASSSLAGYEQFF

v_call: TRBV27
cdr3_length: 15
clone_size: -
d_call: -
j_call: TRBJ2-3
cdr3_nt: TGTGCCAGCAGTTTGACCCGGGAACATGGAAATACGCAGTATTTT
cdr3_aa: CASSLTREHGNTQYF

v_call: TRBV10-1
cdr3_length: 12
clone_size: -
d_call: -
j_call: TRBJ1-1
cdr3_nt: TGCGCCAGCAGTGATGGAGCGACGGGAGCTTTCTTT
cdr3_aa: CASSDGATGAFF

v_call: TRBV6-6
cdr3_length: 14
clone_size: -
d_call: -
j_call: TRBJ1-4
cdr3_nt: TGTGCCAGCAGTTACCCCAGGGCTGGTGAAAAACTGTTTTTT
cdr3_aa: CASSYPRAGEKLFF

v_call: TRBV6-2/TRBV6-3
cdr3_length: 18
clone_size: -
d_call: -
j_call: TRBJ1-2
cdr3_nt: TGTGCCAGCAGTTACTCTCTGACCCTTTCTACCGTAAGCTATGGCTACACCTTC
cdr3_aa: CASSYSLTLSTVSYGYTF

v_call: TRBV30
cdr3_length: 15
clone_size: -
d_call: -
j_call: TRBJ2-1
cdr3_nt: TGTGCCTGGAGTGTACAGGAAAATGCCTACAATGAGCAGTTCTTC
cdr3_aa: CAWSVQENAYNEQFF

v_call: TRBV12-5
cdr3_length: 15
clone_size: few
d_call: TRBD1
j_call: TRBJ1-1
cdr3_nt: TGTGCTAGTGGTCGCGGGACAGGAATGAACACTGAAGCTTTCTTT
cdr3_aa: CASGRGTGMNTEAFF

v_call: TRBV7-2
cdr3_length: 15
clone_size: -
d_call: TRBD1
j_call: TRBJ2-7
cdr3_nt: TGTGCCAGCAGCTTAACCGGACAGGGGAATTTCGAGCAGTACTTC
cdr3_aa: CASSLTGQGNFEQYF

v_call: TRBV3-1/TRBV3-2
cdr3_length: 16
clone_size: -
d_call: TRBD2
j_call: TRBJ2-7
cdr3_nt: TGTGCCAGCAGCCAAGAAGGAGCGGGACTAGCCTCCGAGCAGTACTTC
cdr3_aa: CASSQEGAGLASEQYF

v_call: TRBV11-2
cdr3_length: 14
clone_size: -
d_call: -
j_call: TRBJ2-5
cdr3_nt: TGTGCCAGCAGCTTAGACAGTTACCAAGAGACCCAGTACTTC
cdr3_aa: CASSLDSYQETQYF

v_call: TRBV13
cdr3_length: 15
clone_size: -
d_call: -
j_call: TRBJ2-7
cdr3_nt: TGTGCCAGCAGCTTGGAGGGGGCTCAACCCGGCGAGCAGTACTTC
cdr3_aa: CASSLEGAQPGEQYF

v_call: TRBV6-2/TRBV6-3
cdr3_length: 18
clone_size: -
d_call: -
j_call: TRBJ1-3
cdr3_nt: TGTGCCAGCAGTCCACGTACCATAACAGGGCGCTCTGGAAACACCATATATTTT
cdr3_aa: CASSPRTITGRSGNTIYF

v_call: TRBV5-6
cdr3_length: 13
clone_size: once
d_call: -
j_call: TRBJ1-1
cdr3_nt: TGTGCCAGCAGCTTGGCCTCCGGTTTTGAAGCTTTCTTT
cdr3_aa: CASSLASGFEAFF

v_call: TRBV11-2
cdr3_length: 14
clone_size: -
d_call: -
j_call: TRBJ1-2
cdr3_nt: TGTGCCAGCAGCTCAAACGCAGGGGACTCGGGCTACACCTTC
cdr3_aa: CASSSNAGDSGYTF

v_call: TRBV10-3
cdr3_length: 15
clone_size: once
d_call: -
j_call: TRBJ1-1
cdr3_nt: TGTGCCACCTTGTCTCTGGGAGTAGGGAACACTGAAGCTTTCTTT
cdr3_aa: CATLSLGVGNTEAFF

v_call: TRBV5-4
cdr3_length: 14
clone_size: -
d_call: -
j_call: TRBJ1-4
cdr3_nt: TGTGCCAGCAGCATAGGACAGACTAATGAAAAACTGTTTTTT
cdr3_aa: CASSIGQTNEKLFF

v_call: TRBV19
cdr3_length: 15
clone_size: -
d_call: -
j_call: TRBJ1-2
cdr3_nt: TGTGCCAGTAGTATAGACGTCCCGGGATCGGGCGGCTACACCTTC
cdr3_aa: CASSIDVPGSGGYTF

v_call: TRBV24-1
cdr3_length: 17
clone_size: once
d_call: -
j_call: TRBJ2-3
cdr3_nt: TGTGCCACCAGTGATGCCGGGACCCCAAGGCTAGGGGATACGCAGTATTTT
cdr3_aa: CATSDAGTPRLGDTQYF

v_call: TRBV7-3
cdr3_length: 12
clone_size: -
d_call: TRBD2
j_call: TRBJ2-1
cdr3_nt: TGTGCCAGCAGCCTAGCGGGGGGAGAGCAGTTCTTC
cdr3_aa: CASSLAGGEQFF

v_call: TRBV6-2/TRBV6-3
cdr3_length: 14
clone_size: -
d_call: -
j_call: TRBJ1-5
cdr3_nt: TGTGCCAGCAGCCCTTCACGGGGGGATCAGCCCCAGCATTTT
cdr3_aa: CASSPSRGDQPQHF

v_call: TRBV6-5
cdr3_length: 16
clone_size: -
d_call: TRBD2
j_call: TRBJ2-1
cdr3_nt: TGTGCCAGCAGTTACTCCAGCGGGGAAATCCCCATGGTGCAGTTCTTC
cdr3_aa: CASSYSSGEIPMVQFF

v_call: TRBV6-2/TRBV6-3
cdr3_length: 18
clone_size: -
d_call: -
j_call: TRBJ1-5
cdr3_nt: TGTGCCAGCAGCCGGTTAGTTCTTTCGAGGATTAGCAATCAGCCCCAGCATTTT
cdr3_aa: CASSRLVLSRISNQPQHF

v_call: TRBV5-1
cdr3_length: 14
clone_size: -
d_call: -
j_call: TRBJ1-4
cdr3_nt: TGCGCCAGCAACCCGGGGGCTGTGGGGGAAAAACTGTTTTTT
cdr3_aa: CASNPGAVGEKLFF

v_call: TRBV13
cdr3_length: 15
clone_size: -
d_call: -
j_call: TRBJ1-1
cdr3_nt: TGTGCCAGCAGCTTAAATGCCAACAAGAACACTGAAGCTTTCTTT
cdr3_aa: CASSLNANKNTEAFF

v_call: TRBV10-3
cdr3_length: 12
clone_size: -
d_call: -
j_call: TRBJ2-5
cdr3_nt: TGTGCCATCAGTGAGGACGAAGAGACCCAGTACTTC
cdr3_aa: CAISEDEETQYF

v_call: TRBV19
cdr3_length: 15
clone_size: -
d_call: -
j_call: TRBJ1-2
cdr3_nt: TGTGCCAGTAGTATTACAGGCCCAGCTAACTATGGCTACACCTTC
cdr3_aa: CASSITGPANYGYTF

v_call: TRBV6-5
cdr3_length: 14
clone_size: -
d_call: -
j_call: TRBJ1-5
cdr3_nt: TGTGCCAGCGACCTCCAAAATAGCAATCAGCCCCAGCATTTT
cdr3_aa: CASDLQNSNQPQHF

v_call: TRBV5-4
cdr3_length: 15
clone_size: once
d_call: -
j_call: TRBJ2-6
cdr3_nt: TGTGCCAGCAGCTTGGGCTTCTCTGGGGCCAACGTCCTGACTTTC
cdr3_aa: CASSLGFSGANVLTF

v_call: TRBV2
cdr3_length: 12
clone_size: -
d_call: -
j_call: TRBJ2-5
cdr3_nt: TGTGCCACCACGGGAGAACAAGAGACCCAGTACTTC
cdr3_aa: CATTGEQETQYF

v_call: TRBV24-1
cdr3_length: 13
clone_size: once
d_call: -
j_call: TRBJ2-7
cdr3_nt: TGTGCCACCAGTACTCCCGGCGGCTACGAGCAGTACTTC
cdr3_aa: CATSTPGGYEQYF

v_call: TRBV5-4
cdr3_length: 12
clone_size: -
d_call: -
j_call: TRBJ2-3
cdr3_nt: TGTGCCAGCACGGACCGCACAGATACGCAGTATTTT
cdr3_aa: CASTDRTDTQYF

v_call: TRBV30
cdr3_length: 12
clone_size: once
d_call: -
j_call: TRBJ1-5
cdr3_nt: TGTGCCTGGACGGAGGGGGGTCAGCCCCAGCATTTT
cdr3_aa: CAWTEGGQPQHF

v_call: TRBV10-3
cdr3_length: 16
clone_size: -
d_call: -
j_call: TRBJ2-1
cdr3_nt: TGTGCCATCAGTGAGTCGACCAGGGATACGCCAGGGGAGCAGTTCTTC
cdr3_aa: CAISESTRDTPGEQFF

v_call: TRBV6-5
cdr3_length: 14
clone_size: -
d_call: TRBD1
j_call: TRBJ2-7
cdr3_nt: TGTGCCAGCAGTCCGGGGGACAGGGGTTACGAGCAGTACTTC
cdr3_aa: CASSPGDRGYEQYF

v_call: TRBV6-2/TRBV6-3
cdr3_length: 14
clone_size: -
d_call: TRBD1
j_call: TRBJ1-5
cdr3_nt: TGTGCCAGCAGCAGACAGGGTTCGAGTCAGCCCCAGCATTTT
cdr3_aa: CASSRQGSSQPQHF

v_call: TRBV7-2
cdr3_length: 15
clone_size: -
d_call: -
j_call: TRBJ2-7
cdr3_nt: TGTGCCAGCAGCTTAAACGGGGGCCCCTCCTACGAGCAGTACTTC
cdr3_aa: CASSLNGGPSYEQYF

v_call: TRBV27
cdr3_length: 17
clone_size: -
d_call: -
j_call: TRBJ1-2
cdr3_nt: TGTGCCAGCAGCTTCTCTGGGGGTGATTCCCCACTCTATGGCTACACCTTC
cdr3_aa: CASSFSGGDSPLYGYTF

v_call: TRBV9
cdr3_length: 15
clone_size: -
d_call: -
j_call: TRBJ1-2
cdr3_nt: TGTGCCAGCAGCGTAGGGGAGGGCTCGAACTATGGCTACACCTTC
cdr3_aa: CASSVGEGSNYGYTF

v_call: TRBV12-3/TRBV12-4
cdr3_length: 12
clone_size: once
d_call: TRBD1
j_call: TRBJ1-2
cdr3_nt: TGTGCCAGCGGGACAGGGTGGGATGGCTACACCTTC
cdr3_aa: CASGTGWDGYTF

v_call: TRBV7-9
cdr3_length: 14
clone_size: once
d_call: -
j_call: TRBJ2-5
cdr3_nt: TGTGCCAGCAGCCGCCCAGGGGTGAAGAGGACCCAGTACTTC
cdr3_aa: CASSRPGVKRTQYF

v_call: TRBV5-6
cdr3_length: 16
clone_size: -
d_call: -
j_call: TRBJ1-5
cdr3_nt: TGTGCCAGCAGCCACCGATATGGACAGCGAAATCAGCCCCAGCATTTT
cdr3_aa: CASSHRYGQRNQPQHF

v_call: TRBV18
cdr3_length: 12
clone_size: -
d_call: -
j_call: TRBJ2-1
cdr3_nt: TGTGCCAGCTCACCGGGGTTGGATGAGCAGTTCTTC
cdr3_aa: CASSPGLDEQFF

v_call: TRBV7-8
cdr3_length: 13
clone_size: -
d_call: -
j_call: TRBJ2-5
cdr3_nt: TGTGCCAGCAGCTTAGGGGGAGAGCAGACCCAGTACTTC
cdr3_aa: CASSLGGEQTQYF

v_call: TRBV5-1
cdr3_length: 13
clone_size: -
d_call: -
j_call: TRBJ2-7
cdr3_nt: TGCGCCAGCAGCCTAGAGACAGGCTACGAGCAGTACTTC
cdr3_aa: CASSLETGYEQYF